This TCR beta chain stems from a study of T cell changes during pregnancy in multiple sclerosis (dated by TCRdb to about 2019). Turning to the overall study: The study examined how the T cell repertoire changed over the course of pregnancy in women with multiple sclerosis.

Reading the germline V gene (reference sequence) gives CDR1 GTSNPN and CDR2 SVGIG. Germline trimming: 3 bases from V, 5 bases from J; junction bases outside gene matches: 11. The CDR3 numbers 15 residues from cysteine through phenylalanine. Of all the DNA, just the CDR3 is kept, 45 bases in frame from base 1. Only a few counts were recorded for this clone. Its antigen is not yet known. No much larger clone exists at a distance of one base, and base qualities are not known. The method behind the library was the immunoSEQ multiplex PCR assay. TCRdb limited this immuneACCESS table to in-frame rearrangements with V and J called. A share of clones is missing; checked studies link under half to unresolved V genes, and the rest is unexplained. The sample table shows about 40,000 clones, and roughly nine tenths are seen once. Of the sample, around 0.8% is held by the ten largest clones.

The TCR comes from a female donor with multiple sclerosis, enrolled in a pregnancy study. Sample: CD4+ T cells from peripheral blood mononuclear cells, taken in the third trimester of pregnancy. This chain joins TRBV30 to TRBJ1-1, with 8 bases matching TRBD1. The DNA sequence is given as TGTGCCTGGAGCGAAGGGACAGGCAGAAGGACTGAAGCTTTCTTT. Translated, it reads CAWSEGTGRRTEAFF.